This record concerns one T cell receptor beta chain sequence. What it recognizes is unknown. TCRdb derives one entry per CDR3 protein from the 5' RACE reads, leaving out DNA. The listing contains 300,000 to 500,000 distinct CDR3 sequences. The sample originates from a study of T cells expressing NK-cell markers. The wider study: The TCR beta repertoires originated in sorted CD3+CD56+NKG2C+, CD3+CD56+NKG2C- and CD3+CD56-NKG2C+ T cells. The sequencing cohort of eight donors included seven HCMV-seropositive individuals and one seronegative individual.

Germline CDR1 MNHNY, CDR2 SVGAGI (reference sequence). The CDR3 is 17 residues long. Study-wide results and caveats: Each of several donors carried dominant NKG2C+ clonotypes accounting for roughly 1.0-7.5% of CD8+ T cells.

This TCR came from a woman aged 50 to 65 in good health. The sequenced material came from blood T cells: a sorted CD56 or NKG2C T cell subset, CD4+ or CD8+ T cells, or bulk PBMC T cells (not recorded which). The chain is built from TRBV6-6 and TRBJ2-3; TCRdb selects TRBD2, and the lack of DNA leaves this call unchecked. The CDR3 is CASSFNSGISETDTQYF.